The 23 T cell receptor beta chains reported below all come from one sample, sequenced in a study of neoadjuvant nivolumab and ipilimumab in lung cancer (dated by TCRdb to 2018 to 2020). The receptor library was made with the immunoSEQ multiplex PCR assay. In its TCRdb copy, this immuneACCESS table keeps in-frame sequences only and misses some clones. Where compared with another copy, unresolved V genes explain less than half of these, and the others have no known cause. This sample comprises tens of thousands of clones, 90% of them detected only once. The top ten hold around 5.1% of the sample. In the paper's terms, the time point label means: at surgical resection after neoadjuvant nivolumab +/- ipilimumab. This sample comprised peripheral blood, obtained after neoadjuvant nivolumab, alone or with ipilimumab, at or shortly before surgery. The receptors were gathered from an adult with non-small cell lung cancer.

The V call is TRBV5-1, the J call TRBJ2-7; TRBD2 matches at 8 bases. CDR1 and CDR2 from the germline V gene are SGHRS and YFSETQ. The V segment lost 4 bases and the J segment 5 bases; nucleotides outside the gene matches: 2. The CDR3 totals 12 residues. CDR3 amino acids: CASSPGGDEQYF. The DNA of the CDR3 is TGCGCCAGCAGCCCGGGGGGGGACGAGCAGTACTTC.

The J gene is TRBJ2-1, the V gene TRBV7-9, with D possibly being TRBD1 or TRBD2 (6 bases each). The V gene lost 1 base and the J gene lost 6 bases, with 13 bases spanning the gap. The germline gives CDR1 SEHNR, CDR2 FQNEAQ (reference sequence). The CDR3 has 15 amino acids. The CDR3: CASSLVGGLVNEQFF. CDR3 coding DNA: TGTGCCAGCAGCTTAGTCGGGGGCCTGGTCAATGAGCAGTTCTTC.

V usage is TRBV6-5 and J usage is TRBJ2-5; TRBD2 might be the D (6 bases). The V end lost 5 bases, the J end lost 4 bases, and 8 bases lay between the germline ends. CDR3 length equals 12 residues. The germline V gene has CDR1 MNHEY and CDR2 SVGAGI. CDR3 residues: CASSGTSETQYF. DNA for the CDR3: TGTGCCAGCAGTGGGACTTCAGAGACCCAGTACTTC.

In DNA, the CDR3 is TGTGCCAGCAGCTTAACCGGGACAGGGGGCTCTCGGGCCAAAAACATTCAGTACTTC. Amino acid sequence: CASSLTGTGGSRAKNIQYF. J is TRBJ2-4 and V is TRBV7-9; 12 bases fit TRBD1. V lost 2 bases and J lost 1; bases outside the gene matches: 9. The CDR3 has 19 amino acids. Per germline, CDR1 SEHNR and CDR2 FQNEAQ (reference sequence).

The chain is built from TRBV6-5 and TRBJ2-4, with D possibly matching TRBD2 (5 bases). The CDR3 extends over 14 amino acids. Germline V gene lookup returns CDR1 MNHEY and CDR2 SVGAGI. The ends were cut back, 6 bases at V and 1 base at J, with 10 bases in the middle. In DNA, the CDR3 is TGTGCCAGCAGGGCCCCGGGGGCCAAAAACATTCAGTACTTC. Its protein product is CASRAPGAKNIQYF.

V and J are TRBV20-1 and TRBJ1-1; D uncertain. The CDR3 has 9 residues. Germline V gene data show CDR1 as DFQATT and CDR2 as SNEGSKA (reference sequence). The CDR3 region is CSPSTEAFF. In nucleotides, the CDR3 is TGCAGCCCTTCCACTGAAGCTTTCTTT.

The chain links TRBV5-1 to TRBJ1-4, with a weak D call TRBD1 (5 bases). CDR1 and CDR2 (germline): SGHRS, YFSETQ. The CDR3 runs to 15 residues. Trimming shortened V by 4 bases and J by 3 bases, and 13 bases separated the two germline ends. This CDR3 is CASSDSSTANEKLFF. The CDR3 coding sequence is TGCGCCAGCAGCGACAGCTCTACGGCTAATGAAAAACTGTTTTTT.

This chain uses TRBV20-1 with TRBJ2-5; tentatively, D is TRBD1 (6 bases). The V end lost 7 bases, the J end lost 2 bases, and 8 bases lay between the germline ends. The CDR3 covers 11 residues. The V gene's germline CDR1 is DFQATT and CDR2 SNEGSKA (reference sequence). In nucleotides, the CDR3 is TGCAGTGGGACAGTACAAGAGACCCAGTACTTC. It yields the protein CSGTVQETQYF.

This clone is a singleton in its sample. The rearrangement uses TRBV2 and TRBJ1-5, with 9 positions matching TRBD1. Germline V CDR1 and CDR2: SNHLY, FYNNEI. V shed 6 bases, J shed 7 bases, and the junction held 7 bases outside the gene matches. This CDR3 comprises 14 residues. The CDR3 loop reads CASSADRGRQPQHF. The DNA for the CDR3 is TGTGCCAGCAGCGCGGACAGGGGAAGGCAGCCCCAGCATTTT.

The chain has TRBV11-2 and TRBJ2-2, with D unresolved. The germline V gene encodes CDR1 SGHAT and CDR2 FQNNGV. V was shortened by 3 bases and J by 4 bases, with 9 bases between the two germline ends. This CDR3 spans 14 amino acids. This CDR3 is CASSFGVRTGELFF. In nucleotides, the CDR3 is TGTGCCAGCAGCTTTGGGGTGCGCACCGGGGAGCTGTTTTTT.

CDR3 region: CASSLQAPGSTEAFF. The CDR3 DNA sequence: TGCGCCAGCAGCCTCCAAGCCCCAGGGAGCACTGAAGCTTTCTTT. The V gene is TRBV5-1, the J gene TRBJ1-1; D is perhaps TRBD1 (5 bases). The CDR3 spans 15 residues. V was cut by 4 bases and J by 4 bases, with 17 bases left in between. From germline, CDR1 is SGHRS and CDR2 YFSETQ.

The rearrangement joins TRBV25-1 to TRBJ1-3; D unresolved. The CDR3 loop spans 15 amino acids. Germline CDR1 and CDR2: MGHDK and SYGVNS. Trimming shortened V by 3 bases and J by 4 bases, and 13 bases separated the two germline ends. The CDR3 loop is CASSEGLTKGNTIYF. The DNA of the CDR3 is TGTGCCAGCAGTGAGGGTCTGACTAAAGGAAACACCATATATTTT.

The chain combines TRBV2 with TRBJ1-1, with 8 bases matching TRBD1. Germline V gene sequence: CDR1 SNHLY, CDR2 FYNNEI. The CDR3 has 13 residues. The V segment lost 6 bases and the J segment 4 bases; nucleotides outside the gene matches: 4. CDR3: CASSPTGGTEAFF. Written as DNA, the CDR3 is TGTGCCAGCAGCCCCACAGGGGGCACTGAAGCTTTCTTT.

The chain combines TRBV18 with TRBJ1-5, with a possible D match to TRBD1 (5 bases). Germline V gene data show CDR1 as KGHSH and CDR2 as LQKENI. The V and J ends lost 0 bases and 1 base respectively, with 19 bases between them. The CDR3 loop spans 19 amino acids. The CDR3 bases are TGTGCCAGCTCACCACCGTCGGGTCGTCTTAGACAGAGCAATCAGCCCCAGCATTTT. Translation gives CASSPPSGRLRQSNQPQHF.

This chain joins TRBV5-1 and TRBJ1-1; D is perhaps TRBD1 (5 bases). CDR3 size: 14 residues. Germline V CDR1 and CDR2: SGHRS, YFSETQ. Trimming removed 0 bases at V and 3 bases at J, with 9 bases between. The CDR3 is CASSLASRDTEAFF. The CDR3 DNA reads as TGCGCCAGCAGCTTGGCCAGCAGGGACACTGAAGCTTTCTTT. The entire variable domain, with the rest obtained from reference TRBV5-1 and TRBJ1-1, is as follows: KAGVTQTPRYLIKTRGQQVTLSCSPISGHRSVSWYQQTPGQGLQFLFEYFSETQRNKGNFPGRFSGRQFSNSRSEMNVSTLELGDSALYLCASSLASRDTEAFFGQGTRLTVV.

V is TRBV6-4 and J is TRBJ2-1; TRBD1 agrees at 12 bases. The trim removed 5 bases at V and 6 bases at J, leaving 5 bases unmatched. CDR3 size: 15 residues. Germline loops: CDR1 MRHNA, CDR2 SNTAGT. In nucleotides, the CDR3 is TGTGCCAGCAGTAGCGGGACAGGGGGCATCAATGAGCAGTTCTTC. Its translation: CASSSGTGGINEQFF.

The chain recombines TRBV7-6 with TRBJ1-1, with D perhaps matching TRBD1 (6 bases). The V gene lost 4 bases and the J gene lost 1 base, with 13 bases spanning the gap. The CDR3 is 15 amino acids. Germline V gives CDR1 SGHVS, CDR2 FNYEAQ. The CDR3 spells CASSSSAGQNTEAFF. CDR3 bases: TGTGCCAGCAGCTCCTCGGCGGGACAGAACACTGAAGCTTTCTTT.

On this clone: At one boundary the junction diverges from the germline segment, which might be a read error. The chain links TRBV7-7 to TRBJ1-1, with unresolved D. Per the germline V gene, CDR1 is SSHAT and CDR2 is FNYEAQ (reference sequence). The length of the CDR3 is 13 residues. CDR3 sequence: CASSLVSNTEVFF. CDR3 nucleotides: TGTGCCAGCAGCTTAGTCTCGAACACTGAAGTTTTCTTT.

The V call is TRBV2, the J call TRBJ2-5; TRBD2 might be the D (5 bases). Germline V gene lookup returns CDR1 SNHLY and CDR2 FYNNEI. CDR3 length: 14 amino acids. Trimming cost V 5 bases and J 2 bases, with 12 bases left between them. The CDR3 protein is CASSNGLKQETQYF. For the CDR3, the DNA is TGTGCCAGCAGTAATGGACTGAAGCAAGAGACCCAGTACTTC. The full variable domain, its missing parts supplied by reference TRBV2 and TRBJ2-5, is EPEVTQTPSHQVTQMGQEVILRCVPISNHLYFYWYRQILGQKVEFLVSFYNNEISEKSEIFDDQFSVERPDGSNFTLKIRSTKLEDSAMYFCASSNGLKQETQYFGPGTRLLVL.

J is TRBJ2-7 and V is TRBV29-1; maybe TRBD1 (6 bases). Germline V lookup: CDR1 SQVTM, CDR2 ANQGSEA. V lost 3 bases and J lost 6, with 6 bases in between. The CDR3 loop spans 10 amino acids. The CDR3 reads CSVETGEQYF. CDR3 sequence (DNA): TGCAGCGTTGAGACAGGCGAGCAGTACTTC.

This clone was detected a few times. The chain uses TRBV7-9 and TRBJ2-5; 11 bases are shared with TRBD2. The CDR3 runs 16 residues. The germline V gene encodes CDR1 SEHNR and CDR2 FQNEAQ (reference sequence). Trimming took 0 bases from V and 3 from J; bases not matched to a gene: 3. The CDR3 DNA sequence: TGTGCCAGCAGCTTAGCACTAGCGGGGGAAAAAGAGACCCAGTACTTC. Protein product: CASSLALAGEKETQYF.

The J gene is TRBJ2-7, the V gene TRBV29-1, with TRBD2 identical over 7 bases. The ends lost 4 bases at V and 2 bases at J; junction bases unmatched: 17. Germline CDR1 is SQVTM and CDR2 is ANQGSEA. There are 17 residues in the CDR3. The CDR3 DNA reads TGCAGCGTTGCGGGACTACAGGATTTCACCCACCCCTACGAGCAGTACTTC. Amino acid sequence: CSVAGLQDFTHPYEQYF.

CDR3 sequence: CSVEDGGPGYTF. The CDR3 bases are TGCAGCGTTGAAGACGGCGGGCCTGGCTACACCTTC. This sequence joins TRBV29-1 and TRBJ1-2; D gene unclear. The CDR3 sequence is 12 residues long. Trimming took 0 bases from V and 7 from J, leaving 9 bases between them. Germline values: CDR1 SQVTM, CDR2 ANQGSEA.